What follows are 27 T cell receptor beta chains derived from one specimen sequenced in a study of cytotoxic CD8 clonotypes in ibrutinib-treated CLL. Using immunoSEQ multiplex PCR, the repertoire was profiled, and TCRdb retains in-frame clones only, with some absent. This sample has approximately 53,000 clones, with around 78% found just once. This specimen consisted of PBMCs, obtained after 24 months of ibrutinib treatment. These TCRs come from a human donor with chronic lymphocytic leukemia.

The J gene is TRBJ2-7, the V gene TRBV19; D is perhaps TRBD2 (6 bases). The CDR3 length is 16 residues. Trimming took 4 bases from V and 2 from J, leaving 18 bases between them. Germline V gives CDR1 LNHDA, CDR2 SQIVND (reference sequence). The CDR3 DNA reads TGTGCCAGTAGTACCCCAGGTAGCGGCAGCCCCTACGAGCAGTACTTC. This gives the protein CASSTPGSGSPYEQYF. The variable domain in full, with the rest retrieved from reference TRBV19 and TRBJ2-7, is DGGITQSPKYLFRKEGQNVTLSCEQNLNHDAMYWYRQDPGQGLRLIYYSQIVNDFQKGDIAEGYSVSREKKESFPLTVTSAQKNPTAFYLCASSTPGSGSPYEQYFGPGTRLTVT.

Here the CDR3 DNA reads TGTGCCAGCTGGGGACAGGGGGAAACAGATACGCAGTATTTT. Its protein product is CASWGQGETDTQYF. V usage is TRBV2 and J usage is TRBJ2-3; 11 positions agree with TRBD1. There are 14 residues in the CDR3. V shed 8 bases, J shed 3 bases, and the junction held 4 bases outside the gene matches. The germline V gene encodes CDR1 SNHLY and CDR2 FYNNEI. Full variable domain (remainder filled in from reference TRBV2 and TRBJ2-3): EPEVTQTPSHQVTQMGQEVILRCVPISNHLYFYWYRQILGQKVEFLVSFYNNEISEKSEIFDDQFSVERPDGSNFTLKIRSTKLEDSAMYFCASWGQGETDTQYFGPGTRLTVL.

The chain recombines TRBV7-4 with TRBJ2-3; TRBD2 might be the D (5 bases). Germline V lookup: CDR1 SGHVT, CDR2 SQSDAQ. This CDR3 is 15 amino acids long. Trimming took 1 base from V and 1 from J, leaving 9 bases between them. The CDR3 DNA reads TGTGCCAGCAGCTTAGGAGGGCTGGGCACAGATACGCAGTATTTT. Amino acid sequence: CASSLGGLGTDTQYF. The variable domain in full, completed from reference TRBV7-4 and TRBJ2-3, reads GAGVSQSPRYKVAKRGRDVALRCDSISGHVTLYWYRQTLGQGSEVLTYSQSDAQRDKSGRPSGRFSAERPERSVSTLKIQRTEQGDSAVYLCASSLGGLGTDTQYFGPGTRLTVL.

The chain links TRBV5-1 to TRBJ1-1; 9 nucleotides match TRBD1. The CDR3 loop spans 14 amino acids. J was trimmed by 4 bases and V by 0 bases; bases with no gene match: 1. Germline V gene data show CDR1 as SGHRS and CDR2 as YFSETQ. CDR3 DNA: TGCGCCAGCAGCTTGGTACAGGGGGCCACTGAAGCTTTCTTT. It is translated as CASSLVQGATEAFF. The full variable domain, in which reference TRBV5-1 and TRBJ1-1 provide the parts outside the CDR3, is KAGVTQTPRYLIKTRGQQVTLSCSPISGHRSVSWYQQTPGQGLQFLFEYFSETQRNKGNFPGRFSGRQFSNSRSEMNVSTLELGDSALYLCASSLVQGATEAFFGQGTRLTVV.

J is TRBJ2-3 and V is TRBV18, with 14 bases matching TRBD2. V lost 3 bases, J lost 0 bases, and 2 bases stayed unmatched. CDR1 is KGHSH and CDR2 is LQKENI in the germline V gene. This CDR3 spans 17 amino acids. The CDR3 nucleotides are TGTGCCAGCTCACCGGGACTAGCGGGAGTTAGCACAGATACGCAGTATTTT. Protein product: CASSPGLAGVSTDTQYF.

The V gene is TRBV29-1, the J gene TRBJ2-1, with 8 bases aligning to TRBD2. After removal of 4 bases from V and 9 bases from J, the junction contained 8 bases not matched to a gene. The CDR3 covers 13 residues. The germline CDR1 and CDR2 sequences are SQVTM and ANQGSEA. The CDR3 bases are TGCAGCGTTGGCGCGGGAGGAGGAAGTGAGCAGTTCTTC. Translated, it gives CSVGAGGGSEQFF.

The chain links TRBV14 to TRBJ1-2, with D uncertain. Trimming took off 0 bases at V and 7 bases at J, with 18 bases between the two ends. The CDR3 has 16 residues. CDR1 is SGHDN and CDR2 is FVKESK in the germline V gene. The CDR3 DNA sequence: TGTGCCAGCAGCCAAGATCCCTGGGCAGCGGTGCGTGGCTACACCTTC. Its translation: CASSQDPWAAVRGYTF.

J is TRBJ2-5 and V is TRBV7-2; D perhaps matches TRBD2 (5 bases). The germline V and J ends were trimmed by 2 bases and 6 bases, with 13 bases remaining between them. CDR3 length: 14 amino acids. Germline CDR1 SGHTA, CDR2 FQGNSA. The CDR3 region is CASSLTGTEKTQYF. The CDR3 nucleotides read TGTGCCAGCAGCTTAACGGGAACAGAGAAGACCCAGTACTTC. The entire variable domain, with the rest obtained from reference TRBV7-2 and TRBJ2-5, is as follows: GAGVSQSPSNKVTEKGKDVELRCDPISGHTALYWYRQSLGQGLEFLIYFQGNSAPDKSGLPSDRFSAERTGGSVSTLTIQRTQQEDSAVYLCASSLTGTEKTQYFGPGTRLLVL.

V gene TRBV28 combines with J gene TRBJ1-2, with a tentative D call TRBD1 (5 bases). Trimming cost V 4 bases and J 7 bases, with 16 bases left between them. The CDR3 covers 14 residues. Germline CDR1 MDHEN, CDR2 SYDVKM. CDR3 bases: TGTGCCAGCAGTTCTAACTACCAGGGAGCTGGCTACACCTTC. This translates into CASSSNYQGAGYTF.

The table lists this clone with a count of one. This sequence joins TRBV19 and TRBJ2-5, with D maybe TRBD2 (6 bases). The CDR3 has 13 residues. The V end was cut by 8 bases, the J end by 3 bases, with 13 bases between. Germline V gene data show CDR1 as LNHDA and CDR2 as SQIVND (reference sequence). CDR3 bases: TGTGCCAGTCGGCGGGGATGGGAAGAGACCCAGTACTTC. It encodes CASRRGWEETQYF.

The CDR3 DNA reads as TGTGCCAGCAGCATAAGCCACAATGAGCAGTTCTTC. Translation gives CASSISHNEQFF. J is TRBJ2-1 and V is TRBV7-9; D not certain. CDR3 length: 12 residues. Germline V gives CDR1 SEHNR, CDR2 FQNEAQ (reference sequence). V was cut by 5 bases and J by 5 bases, with 7 bases left in between.

The chain uses TRBV6-5 and TRBJ2-7, with D perhaps TRBD1 (5 bases). With 6 bases removed from V and 3 bases from J, the gap between germline ends came to 12 bases. There are 13 residues in the CDR3. Germline CDR1 MNHEY, CDR2 SVGAGI. The CDR3: CASSYTGDYEQYF. The CDR3 DNA is TGTGCCAGCAGCTATACAGGTGACTACGAGCAGTACTTC.

This clone was counted only a few times. V gene TRBV27 combines with J gene TRBJ2-7, with D perhaps matching TRBD2 (6 bases). The CDR3 contains 13 residues. CDR1 MNHEY and CDR2 SMNVEV come from the germline V gene (reference sequence). V shed 8 bases and J shed 4 bases, with 15 bases lying between them. The CDR3 region has the DNA TGTGCCAGCGCATGGGGGGTGAGGTACGAGCAGTACTTC. Amino acids: CASAWGVRYEQYF.

This chain uses TRBV9 with TRBJ2-7; D unclear. Trimming cost V 0 bases and J 0 bases, with 7 bases left between them. Germline CDR1 and CDR2: SGDLS and YYNGEE. The CDR3 spans 14 residues. As DNA, the CDR3 is TGTGCCAGCAGCGTAGCACTTATCTCCTACGAGCAGTACTTC. It is translated as CASSVALISYEQYF.

The genes are TRBV7-9 and TRBJ1-1, with TRBD1 matching 10 bases. The CDR3 length is 15 residues. Per the germline V gene, CDR1 is SEHNR and CDR2 is FQNEAQ (reference sequence). With 0 bases clipped from V and 5 bases from J, the junction kept 3 bases outside the gene matches. Written as DNA, the CDR3 is TGTGCCAGCAGCTTAGCAGGGACAGGGGCTACTGAAGCTTTCTTT. Protein sequence: CASSLAGTGATEAFF. Complete variable domain (other parts from reference TRBV7-9 and TRBJ1-1): DTGVSQNPRHKITKRGQNVTFRCDPISEHNRLYWYRQTLGQGPEFLTYFQNEAQLEKSRLLSDRFSAERPKGSFSTLEIQRTEQGDSAMYLCASSLAGTGATEAFFGQGTRLTVV.

This chain uses TRBV28 with TRBJ1-2; D remains ambiguous. V gave up 2 bases and J gave up 1 base, with 11 bases separating them. The CDR3 consists of 15 residues. In germline, CDR1 is MDHEN, CDR2 SYDVKM. CDR3 sequence: CASSLGGNGNYGYTF. Here the CDR3 DNA reads TGTGCCAGCAGTTTAGGCGGGAACGGTAACTATGGCTACACCTTC.

The chain uses TRBV27 and TRBJ2-1; TRBD2 might be the D (5 bases). The germline CDR1 and CDR2 sequences are MNHEY and SMNVEV (reference sequence). The germline V and J ends were trimmed by 6 bases and 4 bases, with 10 bases remaining between them. The CDR3 is 13 residues long. The CDR3 reads CASSSRGYNEQFF. CDR3 sequence (DNA): TGTGCCAGCAGCAGTCGGGGTTACAATGAGCAGTTCTTC.

The rearrangement uses TRBV4-3 and TRBJ1-2; a possible D gene is TRBD1 (5 bases). With 6 bases removed from V and 4 bases from J, the gap between germline ends came to 12 bases. Germline assignment: CDR1 LGHNA and CDR2 YSLEER. This CDR3 has 13 residues. CDR3 sequence: CASSQSGVYGYTF. The CDR3 DNA reads TGCGCCAGCAGTCAATCGGGGGTCTATGGCTACACCTTC.

The chain recombines TRBV4-2 with TRBJ1-2; 8 bases line up with TRBD1. Trimming took 1 base from V and 0 from J; bases not matched to a gene: 1. Germline CDR1 reads LGHNA; CDR2 reads YNFKEQ. The CDR3 consists of 15 residues. CDR3 in amino acids: CASSQGDRSNYGYTF. CDR3 sequence (DNA): TGTGCCAGCAGCCAAGGGGACAGGTCTAACTATGGCTACACCTTC.

This clone was detected only once. The J gene is TRBJ2-3, the V gene TRBV6-6; D perhaps matches TRBD1 (5 bases). V shed 6 bases and J shed 7 bases, with 11 bases lying between them. This CDR3 contains 12 residues. Germline lookup yields CDR1 MNHNY and CDR2 SVGAGI (reference sequence). The CDR3 coding sequence is TGTGCCAGCAGCGACCACAGGAATACGCAGTATTTT. It codes for CASSDHRNTQYF.

The V and J genes are TRBV28 and TRBJ1-2, with TRBD1 matching over 7 bases. The CDR3 length is 13 residues. Trimming took 2 bases from V and 6 from J; bases not matched to a gene: 3. Germline CDR1 and CDR2: MDHEN and SYDVKM. The CDR3 sequence is CASSLDRVNGYTF. The CDR3 DNA reads as TGTGCCAGCAGTTTAGACAGGGTAAATGGCTACACCTTC.

The J gene is TRBJ2-4, the V gene TRBV28, with 12 bases identical to TRBD2. Germline CDR1 MDHEN, CDR2 SYDVKM. V lost 8 bases to trimming and J lost 8 bases; unmatched junction nucleotides: 16. The CDR3 consists of 17 residues. CDR3 coding DNA: TGTGCCAGCGCCGGACTAGCGGGAATCTGGGGTATAGACATTCAGTACTTC. This gives the protein CASAGLAGIWGIDIQYF.

The chain carries TRBV5-1 and TRBJ2-7; the D gene is possibly TRBD1 (6 bases). Between the trimmed V and J ends, which lost 6 bases and 4 bases, there was a span of 8 bases. Germline CDR1 and CDR2: SGHRS and YFSETQ. The CDR3 consists of 11 residues. The CDR3 sequence is CASKGEYEQYF. In nucleotides, the CDR3 is TGCGCCAGCAAGGGGGAATACGAGCAGTACTTC.

This chain uses TRBV7-2 with TRBJ2-7; TRBD1 matches 9 bases. Germline loops: CDR1 SGHTA, CDR2 FQGNSA. This CDR3 has 14 amino acids. Trimming at V came to 5 bases and at J to 7 bases, leaving 9 bases not matched to a gene. The CDR3 protein is CASSAGQGQKEQYF. CDR3 coding DNA: TGTGCCAGCAGCGCCGGACAGGGGCAAAAAGAGCAGTACTTC.

This clone appeared a single time. V usage is TRBV5-1 and J usage is TRBJ2-7; the match to TRBD1 covers 11 bases. This CDR3 region has 14 residues. V shed 3 bases and J 6 bases; nucleotides not matched to a gene: 5. CDR1 is SGHRS and CDR2 is YFSETQ in the germline V gene. For the CDR3, the DNA is TGCGCCAGCAGCTCAGGGACAGGGGGTGGCGAGCAGTACTTC. Its translation: CASSSGTGGGEQYF.

J is TRBJ1-5 and V is TRBV19; TRBD1 is a possible D gene (6 bases). Germline CDR1 and CDR2: LNHDA and SQIVND (reference sequence). The CDR3 has 13 residues. Trimming removed 4 bases from V and 9 bases from J, with 13 bases in between. The CDR3 DNA sequence: TGTGCCAGTAGTACGCAGGGGTTTGGGCCCCAGCATTTT. This codes for CASSTQGFGPQHF. The full variable domain, its missing parts supplied by reference TRBV19 and TRBJ1-5, is DGGITQSPKYLFRKEGQNVTLSCEQNLNHDAMYWYRQDPGQGLRLIYYSQIVNDFQKGDIAEGYSVSREKKESFPLTVTSAQKNPTAFYLCASSTQGFGPQHFGDGTRLSIL.

The rearrangement links TRBV19 to TRBJ2-2; possibly TRBD2 for D (5 bases). This CDR3 is 14 amino acids long. Germline CDR1 and CDR2: LNHDA and SQIVND (reference sequence). The V end lost 1 base, the J end lost 3 bases, and 6 bases lay between the germline ends. The CDR3, as DNA: TGTGCCAGTAGTATAGTGCGGGACACCGGGGAGCTGTTTTTT. Protein: CASSIVRDTGELFF.